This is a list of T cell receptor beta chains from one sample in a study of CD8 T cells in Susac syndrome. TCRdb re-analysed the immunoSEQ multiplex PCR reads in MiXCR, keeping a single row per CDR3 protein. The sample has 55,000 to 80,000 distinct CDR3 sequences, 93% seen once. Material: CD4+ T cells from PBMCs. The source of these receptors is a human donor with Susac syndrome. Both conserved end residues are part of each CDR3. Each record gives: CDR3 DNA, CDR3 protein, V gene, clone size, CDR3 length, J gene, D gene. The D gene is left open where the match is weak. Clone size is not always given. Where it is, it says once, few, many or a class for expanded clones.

TGTGCCAGCAGCATTAGCGGGGGGGTAGAGACCCAGTACTTC | CASSISGGVETQYF | TRBV7-9 | - | 14 | TRBJ2-5 | TRBD2
TGTGCCAGTACCCTCACCCCCGTAAGCTCCTACAATGAGCAGTTCTTC | CASTLTPVSSYNEQFF | TRBV19 | - | 16 | TRBJ2-1 | -
TGTGCCAGCAGCCCTCAGCTCCAAGAGACCCAGTACTTC | CASSPQLQETQYF | TRBV7-6 | - | 13 | TRBJ2-5 | -
TGTGCCAGCAGCGTAGACGGGGACAGATATAATTCACCCCTCCACTTT | CASSVDGDRYNSPLHF | TRBV9 | once | 16 | TRBJ1-6 | TRBD1
TGTGCCAGTAGTATAGGCTGGGACAGGGCGGATACGCAGTATTTT | CASSIGWDRADTQYF | TRBV19 | - | 15 | TRBJ2-3 | TRBD1
TGTGCCAGCAGCCAAGTTGGGACAGGGGTTAATGAGCAGTTCTTC | CASSQVGTGVNEQFF | TRBV4-2 | - | 15 | TRBJ2-1 | TRBD1
TGTGCCAGCAGCTTGGAGGCCGGGCTCGGCACAGATACGCAGTATTTT | CASSLEAGLGTDTQYF | TRBV5-6 | - | 16 | TRBJ2-3 | -
TGTGCCAGCAGCTCTGGACTAGCGGGGGGGTGGGATACGCAGTATTTT | CASSSGLAGGWDTQYF | TRBV7-2 | - | 16 | TRBJ2-3 | TRBD2
TGTGCCATCAGACCCACTAGCGGGGGGTCCCAAGAGACCCAGTACTTC | CAIRPTSGGSQETQYF | TRBV10-3 | - | 16 | TRBJ2-5 | TRBD2
TGCAGTGCACCATTATCAACTAATGAAAAACTGTTTTTT | CSAPLSTNEKLFF | TRBV20-1 | - | 13 | TRBJ1-4 | -
TGCAGTGCTGCAATCCCGGGACAGGGAGTGAGGGGCTACACCTTC | CSAAIPGQGVRGYTF | TRBV20-1 | once | 15 | TRBJ1-2 | TRBD1
TGTGCCAGCAGTTACTTCGGCTCTAGAGGTGAAGCTTTCTTT | CASSYFGSRGEAFF | TRBV6-2/TRBV6-3 | - | 14 | TRBJ1-1 | -
TGTGCCAGCTCACCACAGAGGACCGACGAGCAGTACTTC | CASSPQRTDEQYF | TRBV18 | once | 13 | TRBJ2-7 | -
TGTGCCAGCAGCTTGCTCATCCAGGCCGCAGGGAATGAGCAGTTCTTC | CASSLLIQAAGNEQFF | TRBV5-6 | - | 16 | TRBJ2-1 | -
TGTGCCTGGAGTAGAGGACTAGCGGGGGGCCATTTCAGAGAGACCCAGTACTTC | CAWSRGLAGGHFRETQYF | TRBV30 | - | 18 | TRBJ2-5 | TRBD2
TGTGCCAGCAGCCAAGAGGTGCGACAGAACTATGGCTACACCTTC | CASSQEVRQNYGYTF | TRBV3-1 | - | 15 | TRBJ1-2 | -
TGCAGTGCTAGAGATCTCTTCTGGCAGGGAAATGAAAAACTGTTTTTT | CSARDLFWQGNEKLFF | TRBV20-1 | - | 16 | TRBJ1-4 | -
TGTGCCAGCAGCTGGAGGGTAGTCGACAATGAGCAGTTCTTC | CASSWRVVDNEQFF | TRBV5-4 | - | 14 | TRBJ2-1 | -
TGTGCCAGCAGTTACGGTAGAAGGGGGAATCAGCCCCAGCATTTT | CASSYGRRGNQPQHF | TRBV6-2/TRBV6-3 | - | 15 | TRBJ1-5 | -
TGCAGTGCTAGTGGGTGGGGTTCCTACGAGCAGTACTTC | CSASGWGSYEQYF | TRBV20-1 | - | 13 | TRBJ2-7 | -
TGTGCCACCAGTGATTCGACCGGGACAGGGCCTTACAATGAGCAGTTCTTC | CATSDSTGTGPYNEQFF | TRBV24-1 | - | 17 | TRBJ2-1 | TRBD1
TGCGCCAGCAGCTATGGAGGAGACTATGGCTACACCTTC | CASSYGGDYGYTF | TRBV5-1 | few | 13 | TRBJ1-2 | -
TGTGCCAGCAGTTTTAAGAGCTCCTACGAGCAGTACTTC | CASSFKSSYEQYF | TRBV27 | - | 13 | TRBJ2-7 | -
TGTGCCAGCTCACCTAGGACAGGGGGGATCTACGAGCAGTACTTC | CASSPRTGGIYEQYF | TRBV18 | few | 15 | TRBJ2-7 | TRBD1
TGTGCCAGCCGGGGATCAGCAGATACGCAGTATTTT | CASRGSADTQYF | TRBV6-5 | - | 12 | TRBJ2-3 | -
TGTGCCAGCAGGGTTCGGAGCTCCTACAATGAGCAGTTCTTC | CASRVRSSYNEQFF | TRBV28 | - | 14 | TRBJ2-1 | -
TGCGCCAGCAGCCGGACGGTAGCCAAAAACATTCAGTACTTC | CASSRTVAKNIQYF | TRBV4-3 | - | 14 | TRBJ2-4 | -
TGTGCCAGCAGTCCCCCGTTTACCTACCGGGAGCTGTTTTTT | CASSPPFTYRELFF | TRBV28 | - | 14 | TRBJ2-2 | -
TGTGCCAGCGCCTTAGACGGCGATTCTAATTCACCCCTCCACTTT | CASALDGDSNSPLHF | TRBV5-5 | - | 15 | TRBJ1-6 | -
TGTGCCAGCAGCGCTCGGACAGCCCTTCAAGAGACCCAGTACTTC | CASSARTALQETQYF | TRBV9 | - | 15 | TRBJ2-5 | -
TGTGCCAGCAGCCTAACGGGGCGGCGGGGTGCAGAGACCCAGTACTTC | CASSLTGRRGAETQYF | TRBV7-2 | - | 16 | TRBJ2-5 | -
TGCGCCAGCAGCCACCTCGGACAGGCGATCACAGATACGCAGTATTTT | CASSHLGQAITDTQYF | TRBV4-1 | - | 16 | TRBJ2-3 | TRBD1
TGTGCCAGCAGATTCATTGGCACAGATACGCAGTATTTT | CASRFIGTDTQYF | TRBV6-6 | - | 13 | TRBJ2-3 | -
TGTGCCAGCAGCTCTTACCGGTCCTCTGGACAGGGGGGAGGAGATACGCAGTATTTT | CASSSYRSSGQGGGDTQYF | TRBV7-9 | once | 19 | TRBJ2-3 | TRBD1
TGCGCCAGCAGTCCCCAGGGGGACAGGGGAGTGCGACCACTCACAGATACGCAGTATTTT | CASSPQGDRGVRPLTDTQYF | TRBV10-1 | - | 20 | TRBJ2-3 | TRBD1
TGTGCTAGCAGCCCCTTTGGGCAGCCCCAGCATTTT | CASSPFGQPQHF | TRBV7-7 | - | 12 | TRBJ1-5 | -
TGTGCCTGGGACCTCGGGGGAACCGAGCAGTACTTC | CAWDLGGTEQYF | TRBV30 | - | 12 | TRBJ2-7 | -
TGTGCCAGCAGTTACGGCAGCTACTCTGGAAACACCATATATTTT | CASSYGSYSGNTIYF | TRBV6-2/TRBV6-3 | - | 15 | TRBJ1-3 | -
TGCAGTGCTAGCTCCCGGGACAGGGGATGGACCGGGGAGCTGTTTTTT | CSASSRDRGWTGELFF | TRBV20-1 | - | 16 | TRBJ2-2 | TRBD1
TGTGCCAGCAGCTTATCTCAGAACAGCTACGAGCAGTACTTC | CASSLSQNSYEQYF | TRBV7-9 | - | 14 | TRBJ2-7 | -
TGTGCCAGCAGCTACACAAATGAGCAGTTCTTC | CASSYTNEQFF | TRBV7-2 | few | 11 | TRBJ2-1 | -
TGTGCCAGCAGCCCTGGGCGGGGTTGGTCCTACGAGCAGTACTTC | CASSPGRGWSYEQYF | TRBV12-3/TRBV12-4 | - | 15 | TRBJ2-7 | -
TGTGCTAGTGGCCCGGGACAGGGGTCAGAGACCCAGTACTTC | CASGPGQGSETQYF | TRBV12-5 | - | 14 | TRBJ2-5 | TRBD1
TGTGCAACCAGACGGCCAGACTCCTACGAGCAGTACTTC | CATRRPDSYEQYF | TRBV28 | - | 13 | TRBJ2-7 | -
TGTGCCAGCAGCCCGAATGGCCGTCCAAGCACAGATACGCAGTATTTT | CASSPNGRPSTDTQYF | TRBV7-6 | - | 16 | TRBJ2-3 | -
TGTGCCAGCAGCCTGGACAGGGGCGGTGAGACCCAGTACTTC | CASSLDRGGETQYF | TRBV7-2 | - | 14 | TRBJ2-5 | TRBD1
TGTGCCAGCAGTTACTCCGGGACAGGGCCCTACGAGCAGTACTTC | CASSYSGTGPYEQYF | TRBV6-5 | - | 15 | TRBJ2-7 | TRBD1
TGTGCCAGCAGCTTTAGGCTAGCGGGGGATGGAGAGACCCAGTACTTC | CASSFRLAGDGETQYF | TRBV7-2 | - | 16 | TRBJ2-5 | TRBD2
TGTGCCAGCGGCCGGGGATCAGATACGCAGTATTTT | CASGRGSDTQYF | TRBV7-3 | - | 12 | TRBJ2-3 | -
TGTGCCAGCAGCTTGACTGGAGCGGGGGTCCGAGATACGCAGTATTTT | CASSLTGAGVRDTQYF | TRBV5-4 | - | 16 | TRBJ2-3 | TRBD2
TGCGCCAGCAGCTTGTTCGCAGCCAAAAACATTCAGTACTTC | CASSLFAAKNIQYF | TRBV5-1 | - | 14 | TRBJ2-4 | -
TGTGCCAGCAGCTTGGGGACAGGGGGAGATACGCAGTATTTT | CASSLGTGGDTQYF | TRBV7-3 | - | 14 | TRBJ2-3 | TRBD1
TGTGCCAGCAGTTACTCGAGGGGATACAATGAGCAGTTCTTC | CASSYSRGYNEQFF | TRBV6-2/TRBV6-3 | - | 14 | TRBJ2-1 | -
TGTGCCAGCAGCCTAGGGACAGGGGGAGGACAAGAGACCCAGTACTTC | CASSLGTGGGQETQYF | TRBV7-2 | once | 16 | TRBJ2-5 | TRBD1